The rows below give T cell receptor beta chains drawn from one sample of a study of shared clonotypes between healthy human individuals. The data were produced by immunoSEQ multiplex PCR, yet TCRdb's version contains in-frame clones alone and is incomplete. The sample carries under 2,000,000 clones, around 96% recorded once. The sequenced material came from naive CD8+ T cells sorted from blood. The source of these receptors is a man younger than 35 in good health. Both conserved end residues are part of each CDR3. The D gene is left open where the match is weak. The size entry is marked missing in some rows and otherwise reads once, few, many or a size class.

CDR3: CAISDLGEETQYF; DNA: TGTGCCATCAGTGATCTTGGGGAAGAGACCCAGTACTTC; V: TRBV10-3; J: TRBJ2-5; size: NA; D: NA
CDR3: CASSYSGGGYEQYF; DNA: TGTGCCAGCAGTTACTCCGGGGGCGGCTACGAGCAGTACTTC; V: TRBV6-5; J: TRBJ2-7; size: NA; D: NA
CDR3: CASSGNSLLGYEQYF; DNA: TGTGCCAGCAGTGGAAACAGTCTACTTGGCTACGAGCAGTACTTC; V: TRBV2; J: TRBJ2-7; size: NA; D: NA
CDR3: CASSHRLADYNEQFF; DNA: TGCGCCAGCAGCCATCGACTAGCAGATTACAATGAGCAGTTCTTC; V: TRBV4-1; J: TRBJ2-1; size: NA; D: TRBD2
CDR3: CASSSGLAGSYEQYF; DNA: TGTGCCAGCAGTTCGGGACTAGCGGGTTCGTACGAGCAGTACTTC; V: TRBV6-5; J: TRBJ2-7; size: NA; D: TRBD2
CDR3: CASSPPATYGYTF; DNA: TGTGCCAGCTCACCACCGGCGACCTATGGCTACACCTTC; V: TRBV18; J: TRBJ1-2; size: NA; D: NA
CDR3: CASSARRDSYSGANVLTF; DNA: TGTGCCAGCAGCGCCCGTAGGGACAGTTACTCTGGGGCCAACGTCCTGACTTTC; V: TRBV9; J: TRBJ2-6; size: once; D: TRBD1
CDR3: CATSREGEYRTYEQYF; DNA: TGTGCCACCAGCAGAGAAGGGGAATACAGAACCTACGAGCAGTACTTC; V: TRBV15; J: TRBJ2-7; size: NA; D: NA
CDR3: CASSLVGSFAEAFF; DNA: TGCGCCAGCAGCTTGGTAGGGAGCTTCGCTGAAGCTTTCTTT; V: TRBV5-1; J: TRBJ1-1; size: NA; D: NA
CDR3: CASSSTRGTGELFF; DNA: TGTGCCAGCAGCTCAACCAGGGGCACCGGGGAGCTGTTTTTT; V: TRBV13; J: TRBJ2-2; size: NA; D: NA
CDR3: CASSPGQGLYGYTF; DNA: TGTGCCAGTAGTCCGGGACAGGGTCTCTATGGCTACACCTTC; V: TRBV19; J: TRBJ1-2; size: NA; D: TRBD1
CDR3: CAWSVSNEKLFF; DNA: TGTGCCTGGAGTGTGTCGAATGAAAAACTGTTTTTT; V: TRBV30; J: TRBJ1-4; size: NA; D: NA
CDR3: CASSQEPGSSYNEQFF; DNA: TGCGCCAGCAGCCAAGAGCCCGGGAGCTCCTACAATGAGCAGTTCTTC; V: TRBV4-1; J: TRBJ2-1; size: NA; D: NA
CDR3: CASSEDREAFF; DNA: TGTGCCAGCAGTGAAGATAGGGAAGCTTTCTTT; V: TRBV6-1; J: TRBJ1-1; size: NA; D: NA
CDR3: CASSLDGAFSTEAFF; DNA: TGCGCCAGCAGCTTGGATGGGGCCTTTTCCACTGAAGCTTTCTTT; V: TRBV5-1; J: TRBJ1-1; size: NA; D: NA
CDR3: CATSSHYSNQPQHF; DNA: TGTGCCACCAGCAGTCACTATAGCAATCAGCCCCAGCATTTT; V: TRBV15; J: TRBJ1-5; size: NA; D: NA
CDR3: CAWNLGNQPQHF; DNA: TGTGCCTGGAATCTAGGTAATCAGCCCCAGCATTTT; V: TRBV30; J: TRBJ1-5; size: NA; D: NA
CDR3: CASSFRDSSSYEQYF; DNA: TGTGCCAGCAGTTTCAGGGATTCCAGCTCCTACGAGCAGTACTTC; V: TRBV28; J: TRBJ2-7; size: NA; D: NA
CDR3: CASTFDSYYGYTF; DNA: TGTGCCAGTACTTTCGACAGCTACTATGGCTACACCTTC; V: TRBV19; J: TRBJ1-2; size: once; D: NA
CDR3: CATQPQGGKAFF; DNA: TGTGCCACCCAACCACAGGGGGGGAAAGCTTTCTTT; V: TRBV19; J: TRBJ1-1; size: NA; D: TRBD1
CDR3: CASSYSNRDYEQYF; DNA: TGTGCCAGCAGTTACTCCAACAGAGACTACGAGCAGTACTTC; V: TRBV6-5; J: TRBJ2-7; size: NA; D: NA
CDR3: CAISDVGDEQYF; DNA: TGTGCCATCAGTGATGTGGGGGACGAGCAGTACTTC; V: TRBV10-3; J: TRBJ2-7; size: NA; D: NA
CDR3: CASSLTDYNEQFF; DNA: TGTGCCAGCAGCTTGACAGACTACAATGAGCAGTTCTTC; V: TRBV5-6; J: TRBJ2-1; size: NA; D: NA
CDR3: CASSPGPGNYGYTF; DNA: TGCGCCAGCAGTCCCGGCCCGGGGAACTATGGCTACACCTTC; V: TRBV10-1; J: TRBJ1-2; size: NA; D: NA